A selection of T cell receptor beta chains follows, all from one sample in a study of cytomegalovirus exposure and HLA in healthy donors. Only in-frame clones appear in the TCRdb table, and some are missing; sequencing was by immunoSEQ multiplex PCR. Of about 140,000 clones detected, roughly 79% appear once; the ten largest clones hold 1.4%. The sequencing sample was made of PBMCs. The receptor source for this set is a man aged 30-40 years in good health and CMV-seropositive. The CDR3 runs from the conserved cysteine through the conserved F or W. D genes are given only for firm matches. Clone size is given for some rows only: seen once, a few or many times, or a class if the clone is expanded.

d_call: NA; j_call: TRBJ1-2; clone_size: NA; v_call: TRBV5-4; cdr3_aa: CASSPTPGRYGYTF; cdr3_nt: TGTGCCAGCAGCCCCACTCCTGGTCGCTATGGCTACACCTTC
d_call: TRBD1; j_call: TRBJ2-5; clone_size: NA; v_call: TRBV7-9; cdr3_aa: CASSLAGQVETQYF; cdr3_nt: TGTGCCAGCAGCTTAGCGGGACAGGTTGAGACCCAGTACTTC
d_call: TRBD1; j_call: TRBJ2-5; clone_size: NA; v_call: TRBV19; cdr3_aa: CASTKQGARETQYF; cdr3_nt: TGTGCCAGTACTAAACAGGGGGCGCGAGAGACCCAGTACTTC
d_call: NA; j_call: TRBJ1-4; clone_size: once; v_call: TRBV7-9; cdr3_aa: CASSLAGGGSEKLFF; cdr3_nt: TGTGCCAGCAGCTTAGCAGGCGGTGGGAGTGAAAAACTGTTTTTT
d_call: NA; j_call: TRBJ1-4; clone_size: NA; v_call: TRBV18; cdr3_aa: CASSSYTNEKLFF; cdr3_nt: TGTGCCAGCTCGTCGTATACTAATGAAAAACTGTTTTTT
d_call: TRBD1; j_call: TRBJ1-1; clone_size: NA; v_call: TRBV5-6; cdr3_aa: CASSVGTGWYEAFF; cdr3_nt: TGTGCCAGCAGCGTGGGGACAGGGTGGTATGAAGCTTTCTTT
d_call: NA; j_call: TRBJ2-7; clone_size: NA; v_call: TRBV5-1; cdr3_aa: CASSFGQLSYEQYF; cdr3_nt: TGCGCCAGCAGCTTTGGACAGCTAAGCTACGAGCAGTACTTC
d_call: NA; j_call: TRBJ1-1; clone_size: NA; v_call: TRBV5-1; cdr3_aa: CASSSQGGNTEAFF; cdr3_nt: TGCGCCAGCAGCTCGCAGGGCGGGAACACTGAAGCTTTCTTT
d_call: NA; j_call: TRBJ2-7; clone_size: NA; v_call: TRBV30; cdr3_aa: CAWSDSSYEQYF; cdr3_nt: TGTGCCTGGAGCGACAGCTCCTACGAGCAGTACTTC
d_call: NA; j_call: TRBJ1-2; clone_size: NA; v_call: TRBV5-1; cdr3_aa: CASSLSFTASTNYGYTF; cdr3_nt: TGCGCCAGCAGCTTGTCGTTCACAGCATCTACTAACTATGGCTACACCTTC
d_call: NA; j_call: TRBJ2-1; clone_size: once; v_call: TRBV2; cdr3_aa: CASGRTEYNEQFF; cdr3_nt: TGTGCCAGCGGCAGGACAGAGTACAATGAGCAGTTCTTC
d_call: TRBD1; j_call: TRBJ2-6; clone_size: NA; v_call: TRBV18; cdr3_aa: CASSPTGQGNSGANVLTF; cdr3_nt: TGTGCCAGCTCACCTACGGGACAGGGCAACTCTGGGGCCAACGTCCTGACTTTC
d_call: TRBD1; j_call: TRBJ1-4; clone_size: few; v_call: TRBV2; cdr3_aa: CASSVQTGENEKLFF; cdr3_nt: TGTGCCAGCAGTGTTCAGACAGGGGAGAATGAAAAACTGTTTTTT
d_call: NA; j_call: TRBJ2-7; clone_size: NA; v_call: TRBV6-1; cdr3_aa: CASSAVPTGSYEQYF; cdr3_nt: TGTGCCAGCAGTGCAGTCCCGACAGGATCCTACGAGCAGTACTTC
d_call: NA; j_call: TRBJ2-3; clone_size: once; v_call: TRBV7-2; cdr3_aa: CASSLAGSITDTQYF; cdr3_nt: TGTGCCAGCAGCTTAGCGGGTAGCATAACAGATACGCAGTATTTT
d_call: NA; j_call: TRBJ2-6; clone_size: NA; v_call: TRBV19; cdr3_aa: CASSIRGRSSGANVLTF; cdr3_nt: TGTGCCAGTAGTATAAGAGGGCGGAGCTCTGGGGCCAACGTCCTGACTTTC
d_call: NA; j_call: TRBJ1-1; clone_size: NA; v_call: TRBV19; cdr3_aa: CASSTGQLFMNTEAFF; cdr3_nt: TGTGCCAGTAGTACCGGACAGCTGTTCATGAACACTGAAGCTTTCTTT
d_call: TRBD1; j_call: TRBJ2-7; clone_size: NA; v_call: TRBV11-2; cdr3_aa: CASSRDRGFTYEQYF; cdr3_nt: TGTGCCAGCAGCCGGGACAGGGGTTTTACCTACGAGCAGTACTTC
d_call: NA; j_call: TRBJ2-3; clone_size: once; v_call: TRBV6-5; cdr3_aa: CASSYSSSGSTDTQYF; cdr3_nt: TGTGCCAGCAGTTACTCGTCCAGCGGAAGCACAGATACGCAGTATTTT
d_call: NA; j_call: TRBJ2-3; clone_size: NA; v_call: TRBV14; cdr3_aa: CASSPQDGTDTQYF; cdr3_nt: TGTGCCAGCAGCCCACAGGACGGGACAGATACGCAGTATTTT
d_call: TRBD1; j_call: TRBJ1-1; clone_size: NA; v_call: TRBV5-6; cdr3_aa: CASSLELPGQGRTFF; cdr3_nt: TGTGCCAGCAGCTTAGAACTCCCGGGACAGGGAAGGACTTTCTTT
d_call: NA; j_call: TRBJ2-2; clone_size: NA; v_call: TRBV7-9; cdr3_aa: CASSSPSHHRGTGELFF; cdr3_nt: TGTGCCAGCAGCTCGCCCTCTCACCACCGGGGGACCGGGGAGCTGTTTTTT
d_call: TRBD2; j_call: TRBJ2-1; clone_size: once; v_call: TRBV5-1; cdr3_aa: CASSPQAGGSYNEQFF; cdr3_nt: TGCGCCAGCAGCCCCCAAGCGGGGGGGTCCTACAATGAGCAGTTCTTC
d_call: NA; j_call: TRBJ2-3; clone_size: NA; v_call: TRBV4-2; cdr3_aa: CASSLGPGETQYF; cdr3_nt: TGTGCCAGCAGCTTGGGGCCGGGTGAGACGCAGTATTTT
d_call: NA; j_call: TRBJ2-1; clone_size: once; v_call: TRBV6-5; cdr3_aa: CASSITGGAYNEQFF; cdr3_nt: TGTGCCAGCAGTATTACAGGGGGGGCCTACAATGAGCAGTTCTTC
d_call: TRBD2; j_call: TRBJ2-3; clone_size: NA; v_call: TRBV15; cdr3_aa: CATSSYLGLAGTDTQYF; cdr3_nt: TGTGCCACCAGCAGTTACCTAGGACTAGCGGGAACAGATACGCAGTATTTT
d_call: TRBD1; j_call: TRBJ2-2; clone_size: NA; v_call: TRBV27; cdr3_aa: CASSTAGQAPGELFF; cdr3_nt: TGTGCCAGCAGTACGGCTGGACAGGCCCCCGGGGAGCTGTTTTTT
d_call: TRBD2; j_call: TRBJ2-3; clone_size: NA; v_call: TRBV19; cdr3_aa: CASSMGLAGAPGDTQYF; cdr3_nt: TGTGCCAGTAGTATGGGACTAGCGGGGGCACCTGGGGATACGCAGTATTTT
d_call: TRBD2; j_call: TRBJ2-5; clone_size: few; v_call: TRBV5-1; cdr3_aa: CASSLVGGLAGGRKQETQYF; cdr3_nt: TGCGCCAGCAGCTTGGTAGGTGGACTAGCGGGAGGAAGGAAACAAGAGACCCAGTACTTC
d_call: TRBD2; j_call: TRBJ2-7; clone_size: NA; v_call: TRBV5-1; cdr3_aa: CASMIAGGSYEQYF; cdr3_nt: TGTGCCAGCATGATAGCGGGAGGGAGCTACGAGCAGTACTTC
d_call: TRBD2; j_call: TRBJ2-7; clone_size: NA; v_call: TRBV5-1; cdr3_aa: CASSQGTSGRAGNEQYF; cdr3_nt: TGCGCCAGCAGCCAGGGGACTAGCGGGAGGGCCGGGAACGAGCAGTACTTC
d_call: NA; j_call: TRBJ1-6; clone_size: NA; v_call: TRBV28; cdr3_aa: CASSSQNSPLHF; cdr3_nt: TGTGCCAGCAGTTCCCAGAATTCACCCCTCCACTTT
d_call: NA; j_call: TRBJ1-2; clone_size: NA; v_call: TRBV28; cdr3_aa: CASYYKGEMGGYTF; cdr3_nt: TGTGCCAGCTATTACAAGGGAGAAATGGGCGGCTACACCTTC
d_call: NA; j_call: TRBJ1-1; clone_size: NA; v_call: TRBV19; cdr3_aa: CASSRDNLNTEAFF; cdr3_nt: TGTGCCAGTAGCCGGGACAACTTGAACACTGAAGCTTTCTTT
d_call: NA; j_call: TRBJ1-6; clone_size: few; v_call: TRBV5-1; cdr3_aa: CASRLADSNSPLHF; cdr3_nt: TGCGCCAGCAGACTGGCGGACTCAAATTCACCCCTCCACTTT
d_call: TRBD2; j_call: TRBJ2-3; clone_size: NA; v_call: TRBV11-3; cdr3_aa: CASSLGGVSGGHTQYF; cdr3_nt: TGTGCCAGCAGCTTAGGAGGAGTTAGCGGGGGCCATACGCAGTATTTT
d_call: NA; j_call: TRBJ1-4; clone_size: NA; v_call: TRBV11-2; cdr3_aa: CASSLNRVNEKLFF; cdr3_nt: TGTGCCAGCAGCTTAAACAGGGTGAATGAAAAACTGTTTTTT
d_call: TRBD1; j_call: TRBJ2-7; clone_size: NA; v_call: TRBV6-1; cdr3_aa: CASSEFPIRTGSYEQYF; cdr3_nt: TGTGCCAGCAGTGAATTCCCCATACGGACAGGTTCCTACGAGCAGTACTTC
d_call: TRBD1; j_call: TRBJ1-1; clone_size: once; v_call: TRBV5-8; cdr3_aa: CASSLDRGTEAFF; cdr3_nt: TGTGCCAGCAGCCTCGACAGGGGTACTGAAGCTTTCTTT
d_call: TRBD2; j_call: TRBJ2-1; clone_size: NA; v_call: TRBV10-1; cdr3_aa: CASSASSGGATEQFF; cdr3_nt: TGCGCCAGCAGCGCTTCTAGCGGGGGGGCCACTGAGCAGTTCTTC
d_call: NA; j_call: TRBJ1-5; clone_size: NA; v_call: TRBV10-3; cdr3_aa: CAISRGQQNQPQHF; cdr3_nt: TGTGCCATCAGCCGAGGACAGCAAAATCAGCCCCAGCATTTT
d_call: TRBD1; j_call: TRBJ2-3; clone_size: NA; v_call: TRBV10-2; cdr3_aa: CASSSDRGTDTQYF; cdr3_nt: TGCGCCAGCAGCTCGGACAGGGGCACAGATACGCAGTATTTT
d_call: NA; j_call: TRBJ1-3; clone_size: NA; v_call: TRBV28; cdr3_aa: CASSSQGYTIYF; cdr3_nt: TGTGCCAGCAGTTCCCAGGGTTACACCATATATTTT
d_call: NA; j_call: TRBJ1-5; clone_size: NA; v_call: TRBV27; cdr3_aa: CASALGSNQPQHF; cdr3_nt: TGTGCCAGCGCCCTCGGGAGCAATCAGCCCCAGCATTTT
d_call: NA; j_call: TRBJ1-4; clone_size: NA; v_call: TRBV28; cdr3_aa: CASSNGQVYEKLFF; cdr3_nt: TGTGCCAGCAGTAACGGCCAGGTATATGAAAAGCTGTTTTTT
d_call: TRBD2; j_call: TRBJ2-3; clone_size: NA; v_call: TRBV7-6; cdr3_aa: CASSSGTSGRIYTQYF; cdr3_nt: TGTGCCAGCAGCTCCGGGACTAGCGGGAGGATTTATACGCAGTATTTT
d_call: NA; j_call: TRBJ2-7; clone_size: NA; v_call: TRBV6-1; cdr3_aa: CASSPGGTANYEQYF; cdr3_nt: TGTGCCAGCAGCCCCGGAGGGACAGCTAACTACGAGCAGTACTTC
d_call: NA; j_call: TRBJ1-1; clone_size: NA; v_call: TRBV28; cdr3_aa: CASSQRVLRENTEAFF; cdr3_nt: TGTGCCAGCAGCCAACGGGTCCTTCGGGAGAACACTGAAGCTTTCTTT
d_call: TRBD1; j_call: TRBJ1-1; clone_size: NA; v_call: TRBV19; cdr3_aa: CASNGGTGTTFF; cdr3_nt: TGTGCCAGCAACGGTGGGACAGGGACAACTTTCTTT
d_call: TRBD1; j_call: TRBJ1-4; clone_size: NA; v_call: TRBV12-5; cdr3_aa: CASGFGGRTGSEKLFF; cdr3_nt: TGTGCTAGTGGTTTCGGGGGGAGGACAGGGAGTGAAAAACTGTTTTTT
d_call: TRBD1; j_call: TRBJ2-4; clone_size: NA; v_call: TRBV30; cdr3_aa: CAWSRGQGQNIQYF; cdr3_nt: TGTGCCTGGAGCAGGGGACAGGGGCAGAACATTCAGTACTTC
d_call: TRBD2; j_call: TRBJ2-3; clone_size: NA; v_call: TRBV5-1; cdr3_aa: CASSLESSGSVDTQYF; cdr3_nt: TGCGCCAGCAGCTTGGAAAGTAGCGGGAGTGTAGATACGCAGTATTTT
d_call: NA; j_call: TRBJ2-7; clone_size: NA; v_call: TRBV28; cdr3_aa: CASSPGRRQRGGYEQYF; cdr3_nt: TGTGCCAGCAGTCCAGGCAGGCGGCAACGAGGGGGATACGAGCAGTACTTC
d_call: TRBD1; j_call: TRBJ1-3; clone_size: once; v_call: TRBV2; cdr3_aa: CASSTDRGSGNTIYF; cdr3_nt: TGTGCCAGCAGTACCGACAGGGGCTCTGGAAACACCATATATTTT
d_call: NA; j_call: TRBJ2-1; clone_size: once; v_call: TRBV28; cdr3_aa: CASRKAPSSYNEQFF; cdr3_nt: TGTGCCAGCCGAAAAGCCCCTAGCTCCTACAATGAGCAGTTCTTC